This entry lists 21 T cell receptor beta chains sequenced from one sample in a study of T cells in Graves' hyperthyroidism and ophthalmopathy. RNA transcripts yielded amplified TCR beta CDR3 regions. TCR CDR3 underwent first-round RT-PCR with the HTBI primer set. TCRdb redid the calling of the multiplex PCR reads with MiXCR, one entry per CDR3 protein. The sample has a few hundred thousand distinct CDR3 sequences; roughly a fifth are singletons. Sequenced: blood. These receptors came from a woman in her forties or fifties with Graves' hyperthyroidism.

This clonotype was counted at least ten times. This chain's CDR3 is CASSPMRFTNTGELFF. Here the CDR3 DNA reads TGTGCCAGCTCACCAATGCGGTTCACGAACACCGGGGAGCTGTTTTTT. The V and J genes are TRBV18 and TRBJ2-2; D is ambiguous. The length of the CDR3 is 16 residues. CDR1 and CDR2 (germline): KGHSH, LQKENI. Trimming shortened V by 2 bases and J by 0 bases, and 10 bases separated the two germline ends. The variable domain in full, with the rest retrieved from reference TRBV18 and TRBJ2-2, is NAGVMQNPRHLVRRRGQEARLRCSPMKGHSHVYWYRQLPEEGLKFMVYLQKENIIDESGMPKERFSAEFPKEGPSILRIQQVVRGDSAAYFCASSPMRFTNTGELFFGEGSRLTVL.

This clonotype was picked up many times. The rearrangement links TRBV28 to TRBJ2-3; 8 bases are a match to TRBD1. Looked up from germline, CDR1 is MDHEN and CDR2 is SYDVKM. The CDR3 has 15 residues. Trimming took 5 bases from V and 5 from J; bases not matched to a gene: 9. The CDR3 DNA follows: TGTGCCAGCAGTACTCCCGGGACAGGTGGAGATACGCAGTATTTT. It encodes CASSTPGTGGDTQYF.

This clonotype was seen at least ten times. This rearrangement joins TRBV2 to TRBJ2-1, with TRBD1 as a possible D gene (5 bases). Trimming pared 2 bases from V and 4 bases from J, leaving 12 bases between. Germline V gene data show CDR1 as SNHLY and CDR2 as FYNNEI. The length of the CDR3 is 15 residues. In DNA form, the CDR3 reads TGTGCCAGCAGTGAACAGGGATACGGGTACAATGAGCAGTTCTTC. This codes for CASSEQGYGYNEQFF.

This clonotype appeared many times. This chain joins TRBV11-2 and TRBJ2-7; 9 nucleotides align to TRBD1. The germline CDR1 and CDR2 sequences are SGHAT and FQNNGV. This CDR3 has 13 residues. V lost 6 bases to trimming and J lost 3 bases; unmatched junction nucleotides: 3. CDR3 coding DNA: TGTGCCAGCAGGGGACAGGGCTACTACGAGCAGTACTTC. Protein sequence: CASRGQGYYEQYF.

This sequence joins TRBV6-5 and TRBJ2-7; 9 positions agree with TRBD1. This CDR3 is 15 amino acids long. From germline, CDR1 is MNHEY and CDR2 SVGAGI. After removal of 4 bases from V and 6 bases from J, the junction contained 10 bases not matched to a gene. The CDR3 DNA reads TGTGCCAGCAGTTCACGGGACAGGGTTCTTACCGAGCAGTACTTC. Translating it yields CASSSRDRVLTEQYF.

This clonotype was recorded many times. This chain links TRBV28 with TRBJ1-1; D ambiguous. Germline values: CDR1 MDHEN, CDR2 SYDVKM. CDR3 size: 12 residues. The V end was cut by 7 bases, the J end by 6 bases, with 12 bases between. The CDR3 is CASISGYAEAFF. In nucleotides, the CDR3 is TGTGCCAGCATCTCGGGGTACGCTGAAGCTTTCTTT.

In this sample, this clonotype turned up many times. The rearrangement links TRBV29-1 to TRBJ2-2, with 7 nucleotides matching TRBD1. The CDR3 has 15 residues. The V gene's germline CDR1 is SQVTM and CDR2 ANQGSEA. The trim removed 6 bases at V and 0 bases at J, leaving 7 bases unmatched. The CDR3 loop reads CSVTGQEANTGELFF. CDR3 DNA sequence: TGCAGCGTGACCGGACAGGAGGCGAACACCGGGGAGCTGTTTTTT.

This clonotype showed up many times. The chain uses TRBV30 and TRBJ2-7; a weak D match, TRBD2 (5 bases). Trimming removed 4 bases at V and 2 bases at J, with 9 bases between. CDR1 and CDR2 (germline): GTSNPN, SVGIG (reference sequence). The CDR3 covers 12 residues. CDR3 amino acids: CAWKVGAYEQYF. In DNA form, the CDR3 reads TGTGCCTGGAAGGTGGGAGCCTACGAGCAGTACTTC.

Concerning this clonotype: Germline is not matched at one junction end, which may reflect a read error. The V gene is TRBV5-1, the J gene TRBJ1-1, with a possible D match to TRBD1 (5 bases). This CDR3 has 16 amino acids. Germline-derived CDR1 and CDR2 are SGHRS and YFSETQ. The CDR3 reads CASSLATQGRGTEAFF. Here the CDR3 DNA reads TGTGCCAGCAGCTTGGCCACCCAGGGACGGGGCACTGAAGCTTTCTTT.

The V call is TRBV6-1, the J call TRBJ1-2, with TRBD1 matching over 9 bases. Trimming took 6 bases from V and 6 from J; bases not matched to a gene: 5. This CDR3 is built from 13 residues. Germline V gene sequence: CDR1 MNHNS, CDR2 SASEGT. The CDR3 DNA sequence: TGTGCCAGCAGGCCTACAGGGGGCAATGGCTACACCTTC. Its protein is CASRPTGGNGYTF.

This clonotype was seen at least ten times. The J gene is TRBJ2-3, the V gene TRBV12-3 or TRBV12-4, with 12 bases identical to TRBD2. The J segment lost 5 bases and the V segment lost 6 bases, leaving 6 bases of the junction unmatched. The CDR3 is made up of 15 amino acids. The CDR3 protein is CASRLTSGGGDTQYF. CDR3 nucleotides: TGTGCCAGCAGACTGACTAGCGGGGGCGGAGATACGCAGTATTTT.

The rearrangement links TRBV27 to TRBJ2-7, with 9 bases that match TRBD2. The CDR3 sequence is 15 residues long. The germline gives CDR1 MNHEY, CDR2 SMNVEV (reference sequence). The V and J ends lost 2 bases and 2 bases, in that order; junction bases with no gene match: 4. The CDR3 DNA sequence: TGTGCCAGCAGTTTAATTAGCGGGAGTGCCTACGAGCAGTACTTC. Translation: CASSLISGSAYEQYF.

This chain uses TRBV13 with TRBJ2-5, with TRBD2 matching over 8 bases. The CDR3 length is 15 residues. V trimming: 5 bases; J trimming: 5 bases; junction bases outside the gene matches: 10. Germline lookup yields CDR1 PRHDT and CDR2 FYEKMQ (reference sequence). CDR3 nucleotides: TGTGCCAGCAGCATCGGGACTAGGGGAGGGGAGACCCAGTACTTC. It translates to CASSIGTRGGETQYF.

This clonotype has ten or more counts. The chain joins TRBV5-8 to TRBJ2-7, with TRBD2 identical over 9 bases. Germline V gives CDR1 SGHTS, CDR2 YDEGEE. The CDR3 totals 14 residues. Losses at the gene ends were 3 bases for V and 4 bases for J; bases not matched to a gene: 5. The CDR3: CASSYDSGRYEQYF. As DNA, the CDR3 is TGTGCCAGCAGCTACGACAGCGGGAGGTACGAGCAGTACTTC.

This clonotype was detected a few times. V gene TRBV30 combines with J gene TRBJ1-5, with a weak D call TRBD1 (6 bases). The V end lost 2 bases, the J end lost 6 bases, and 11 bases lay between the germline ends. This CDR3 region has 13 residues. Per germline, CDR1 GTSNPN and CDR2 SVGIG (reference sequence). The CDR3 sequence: CAWSQEGGQPQHF. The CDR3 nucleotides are TGTGCCTGGAGTCAGGAGGGGGGTCAGCCCCAGCATTTT.

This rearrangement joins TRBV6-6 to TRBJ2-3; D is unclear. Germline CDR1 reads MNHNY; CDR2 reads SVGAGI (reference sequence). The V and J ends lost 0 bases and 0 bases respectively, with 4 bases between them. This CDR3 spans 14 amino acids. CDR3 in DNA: TGTGCCAGCAGTTACTCTGACAGCACAGATACGCAGTATTTT. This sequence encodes CASSYSDSTDTQYF.

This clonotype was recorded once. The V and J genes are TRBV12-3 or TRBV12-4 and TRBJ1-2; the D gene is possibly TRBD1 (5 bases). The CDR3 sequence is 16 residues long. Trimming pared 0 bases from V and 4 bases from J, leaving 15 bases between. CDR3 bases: TGTGCCAGCAGTTTAGCCGGGACCGCGGGGCTCTATGGCTACACCTTC. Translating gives CASSLAGTAGLYGYTF.

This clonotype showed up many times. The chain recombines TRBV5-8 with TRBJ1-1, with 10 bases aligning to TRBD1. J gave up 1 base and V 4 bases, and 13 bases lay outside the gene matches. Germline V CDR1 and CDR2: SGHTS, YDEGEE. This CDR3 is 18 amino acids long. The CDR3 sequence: CASSTGTGAFLKNTEAFF. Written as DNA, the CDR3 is TGTGCCAGCAGCACCGGGACAGGGGCTTTTTTGAAGAACACTGAAGCTTTCTTT.

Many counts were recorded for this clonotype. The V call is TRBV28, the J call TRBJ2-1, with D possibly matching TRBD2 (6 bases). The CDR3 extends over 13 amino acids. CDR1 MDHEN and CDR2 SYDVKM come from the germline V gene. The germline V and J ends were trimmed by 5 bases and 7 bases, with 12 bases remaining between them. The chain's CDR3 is CASSGRAGNEQFF. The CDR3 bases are TGTGCCAGCAGTGGGCGGGCGGGAAATGAGCAGTTCTTC.

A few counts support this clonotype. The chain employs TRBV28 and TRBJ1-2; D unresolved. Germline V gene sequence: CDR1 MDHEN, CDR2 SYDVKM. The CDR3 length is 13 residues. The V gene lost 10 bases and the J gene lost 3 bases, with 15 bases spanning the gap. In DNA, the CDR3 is TGTGCCATCACTCCCGGTGTGCACTATGGCTACACCTTC. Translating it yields CAITPGVHYGYTF.

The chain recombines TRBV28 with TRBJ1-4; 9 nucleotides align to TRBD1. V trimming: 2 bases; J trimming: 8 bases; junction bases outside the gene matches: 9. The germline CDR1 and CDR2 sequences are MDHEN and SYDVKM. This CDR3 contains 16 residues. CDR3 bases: TGTGCCAGCAGTTTACCGATACAGGGGGCGCGCGAAAAACTGTTTTTT. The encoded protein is CASSLPIQGAREKLFF.